This T cell receptor beta chain was recorded in a study of vaccination effects on CD4 cells after COVID-19. CDR1 and CDR2 from the germline V gene are KGHSH and LQKENI. The V end lost 0 bases, the J end lost 4 bases, and 17 bases lay between the germline ends. The CDR3 covers 17 residues. As regards this clone: What it binds is unknown.

Expansion of antigen-specific CD4+ T cells with viral peptide pools was carried out by the ViraFEST assay before sequencing. Culture proceeded for nine to ten days, and CD4+ T cells were then isolated. Nucleocapsid antibody tests were negative, and the vaccine recipients had no prior SARS-CoV-2 infection. The data were produced by immunoSEQ multiplex PCR, yet TCRdb's version contains in-frame clones alone and is incomplete. The data hold around 79,000 clones, with more than 60% observed a single time. The material sequenced was CD4+ T cells from PBMCs cultured with SARS-CoV-2 spike peptides, taken before COVID-19 vaccination. This clonotype was sampled from a human donor who received a COVID-19 vaccine. V usage is TRBV18 and J usage is TRBJ2-3; D is perhaps TRBD1 (6 bases). The CDR3 DNA reads TGTGCCAGCTCACCACCTTCCCGCACAGGGTTTGCAGATACGCAGTATTTT. It codes for CASSPPSRTGFADTQYF.